One and the same sample provided the 12 T cell receptor beta chains below, sequenced in a study of Ad26.COV2.S vaccination and SARS-CoV-2 variants. As to treatment: roughly 20 received Ad26.COV2.S at low or high dose, single or two shots; about 5 received placebo; per-sample allocation not given. On day 63 after the first injection, vaccine and placebo recipients gave samples. Measured with immunoSEQ multiplex PCR; TCRdb has only the in-frame clones, and not every one. In the table there are more than 300,000 clones, approximately 90% of which are singletons. The input for sequencing was peripheral blood, taken in a trial of Ad26.COV2.S vaccine versus placebo. Source of these receptors: a person aged 18-60 years who received the Ad26.COV2.S COVID-19 vaccine or a placebo.

V is TRBV5-1 and J is TRBJ1-2; no firm D call. The CDR3 runs 12 residues. CDR1 and CDR2 (germline): SGHRS, YFSETQ. Trimming shortened V by 0 bases and J by 8 bases, and 8 bases separated the two germline ends. The DNA for the CDR3 is TGCGCCAGCAGCTTGGCGAAGGAGGGCTACACCTTC. This sequence encodes CASSLAKEGYTF.

This chain uses TRBV7-9 with TRBJ1-2; D remains unclear. This CDR3 is 13 amino acids long. Germline values: CDR1 SEHNR, CDR2 FQNEAQ (reference sequence). Trimming took 5 bases from V and 1 from J, leaving 8 bases between them. DNA for the CDR3: TGTGCCAGCAGCCCGTCCAATAACTATGGCTACACCTTC. Translated, it gives CASSPSNNYGYTF.

The chain employs TRBV29-1 and TRBJ2-1; 9 bases agree with TRBD2. The V gene end was trimmed by 4 bases and the J gene end by 0 bases; junction bases not matched to a gene: 4. The CDR3 extends over 15 amino acids. Germline CDR1 SQVTM, CDR2 ANQGSEA. CDR3 in amino acids: CSVGSGGYSYNEQFF. The DNA for the CDR3 is TGCAGCGTTGGTAGCGGGGGATACTCCTACAATGAGCAGTTCTTC.

The count of this clone is one. This chain uses TRBV15 with TRBJ2-3; 9 bases match TRBD2. This CDR3 comprises 15 residues. The germline V gene has CDR1 LNHNV and CDR2 YYDKDF (reference sequence). V lost 5 bases, J lost 5 bases, and 8 bases stayed unmatched. As DNA, the CDR3 is TGTGCCACCAGCTCGGTGCTAGCGGGGTTAGATACGCAGTATTTT. Translating it yields CATSSVLAGLDTQYF.

The chain joins TRBV4-2 to TRBJ1-1, with D possibly TRBD1 on 5 matching bases. The V and J ends lost 3 bases and 1 base respectively, with 6 bases between them. The CDR3 has 13 amino acids. Germline assignment: CDR1 LGHNA and CDR2 YNFKEQ. The CDR3 here is CASSQDKNTEAFF. In DNA form, the CDR3 reads TGTGCCAGCAGCCAGGACAAGAACACTGAAGCTTTCTTT.

The rearrangement uses TRBV28 and TRBJ1-1; possible D gene TRBD1, 5 bases. The CDR3 is 15 amino acids. Between the trimmed V and J ends, which lost 6 bases and 1 base, there was a span of 15 bases. Germline CDR1 is MDHEN and CDR2 is SYDVKM. The CDR3 bases are TGTGCCAGCAGATCCTACACAGGATCGAACACTGAAGCTTTCTTT. This encodes CASRSYTGSNTEAFF.

This clone was counted a single time. V is TRBV9 and J is TRBJ2-7, with TRBD1 identical over 7 bases. The CDR3 sequence is 13 residues long. Looked up from germline, CDR1 is SGDLS and CDR2 is YYNGEE. Trimming removed 4 bases from V and 6 bases from J; junction bases left unmatched: 7. Written as DNA, the CDR3 is TGTGCCAGCAGCCCGGGACCAGGGGGCGAGCAGTACTTC. It yields the protein CASSPGPGGEQYF.

This rearrangement joins TRBV5-1 to TRBJ1-6; D possibly corresponds to TRBD1 (5 bases). The germline V and J ends were trimmed by 3 bases and 7 bases, with 20 bases remaining between them. Germline V CDR1 and CDR2: SGHRS, YFSETQ. This CDR3 has 17 residues. CDR3 DNA: TGCGCCAGCAGCTCACGAACAGAGGGACGGAGAAATTCACCCCTCCACTTT. Its protein product is CASSSRTEGRRNSPLHF.

The chain recombines TRBV24-1 with TRBJ2-5; D remains unclear. Germline V gives CDR1 KGHDR, CDR2 SFDVKD. This CDR3 spans 13 amino acids. V dropped 1 base and J dropped 4 bases, with 6 bases sitting between them. The CDR3 loop reads CATSDFLGETQYF. CDR3 nucleotide sequence: TGTGCCACCAGTGATTTTTTAGGAGAGACCCAGTACTTC.

This sequence joins TRBV6-1 and TRBJ1-2; D gene uncertain. The germline gives CDR1 MNHNS, CDR2 SASEGT. Trimming removed 0 bases at V and 2 bases at J, with 13 bases between. The CDR3 contains 16 residues. CDR3 loop: CASSEASAGRNYGYTF. CDR3 bases: TGTGCCAGCAGTGAAGCCTCAGCGGGCAGGAACTATGGCTACACCTTC.

CDR3 region: CASSIGQGFGYTF. For the CDR3, the DNA is TGTGCCAGCAGTATCGGACAGGGGTTCGGCTACACCTTC. The rearrangement uses TRBV6-5 and TRBJ1-2, with 9 bases that match TRBD1. The CDR3 contains 13 residues. V gave up 5 bases and J gave up 8 bases; unmatched junction bases: 6. Germline V gives CDR1 MNHEY, CDR2 SVGAGI.

This sequence joins TRBV6-2 or TRBV6-3 and TRBJ2-2; D is uncertain. Germline CDR1 reads MNHEY; CDR2 reads SVGEGT. Trimming removed 6 bases from V and 4 bases from J, with 9 bases in between. CDR3 length: 13 amino acids. CDR3 in amino acids: CASRPSPTGELFF. Written as DNA, the CDR3 is TGTGCCAGCAGACCTTCCCCCACCGGGGAGCTGTTTTTT.